Listed below are T cell receptor beta chains from one sample, sequenced in a study of read filtering for tumor transcriptome and immune sequencing. MiXCR was run by TCRdb on the reads, yielding one entry per CDR3 protein. The data show more than 70,000 distinct CDR3 sequences, 20% to 25% seen once. The sequenced sample was a population of CD138-negative cells sorted from bone marrow. The receptors come from a donor over 35 with multiple myeloma. CDR3s include the opening cysteine and the closing phenylalanine or tryptophan. D genes are given only for firm matches. Not all rows give a size; the values are once, few, many and, for expanded clones, a class.

>TRBV7-9|many|TRBJ2-1|-
TGTGCCAGCGCGACGGGACGCAGCTCCTACAATGAGCAGTTCTTC
CASATGRSSYNEQFF
>TRBV18|few|TRBJ1-2|TRBD1
TGTGCCAGCTCACCCGGGACAGGGGGTAACTATGGCTACACCTTC
CASSPGTGGNYGYTF
>TRBV5-1|few|TRBJ2-3|TRBD1
TGCGCCAGCAGCTTGGTTTGGACAGGGGACACAGATACGCAGTATTTT
CASSLVWTGDTDTQYF
>TRBV19|few|TRBJ2-3|TRBD2
TGTGCCGTCAGAGCGGGGGGGACAGATACGCAGTATTTT
CAVRAGGTDTQYF
>TRBV28|many|TRBJ2-3|TRBD1
TGTGCCAGCAGTTCACCGACAGGGGCAGCAGATACGCAGTATTTT
CASSSPTGAADTQYF
>TRBV7-2|many|TRBJ2-5|-
TGTGCCAGCAGGCCAGGGTGGACGGAGACCCAGTACTTC
CASRPGWTETQYF
>TRBV18|-|TRBJ1-1|TRBD1
TGTGCCAGCTCACCACAACACGGGACAGGGGGCGTGAGCACTGAAGCTTTCTTT
CASSPQHGTGGVSTEAFF
>TRBV3-1|-|TRBJ1-3|-
TGTGCCAGCAGCCAAGATCGAGAGGGAAACACCATATATTTT
CASSQDREGNTIYF
>TRBV7-9|many|TRBJ1-5|TRBD1
TGTGCCAGCAGCCTCGGACAGGGGATTCAGCCCCAGCATTTT
CASSLGQGIQPQHF
>TRBV7-9|-|TRBJ2-2|TRBD1
TGTGCCAGCAGCTCGGACAGGGGAAACACCGGGGAGCTGTTTTTT
CASSSDRGNTGELFF
>TRBV5-1|many|TRBJ2-6|TRBD1
TGCGCCAGCAGCTTGGGGGACAGTGTAGGGCGGGCCAACGTCCTGACTTTC
CASSLGDSVGRANVLTF
>TRBV28|many|TRBJ1-4|-
TGTGCCAGCAGGCAGCTAGGGGATAAACTGTTTTTT
CASRQLGDKLFF
>TRBV13|few|TRBJ2-5|-
TGTGCCAGCAGCTTAGGCCTAGGGACCCCCCAAGAGACCCAGTACTTC
CASSLGLGTPQETQYF
>TRBV5-1|few|TRBJ2-5|-
TGCGCCAGCAGCTTAGGGACGGACCAACCATGGTCCCAGTACTTC
CASSLGTDQPWSQYF
>TRBV13|many|TRBJ2-2|TRBD1
TGTGCCAGCACCAAACAGGGGGCCGGCCGGGAGCTGTTTTTT
CASTKQGAGRELFF
>TRBV7-2|few|TRBJ2-2|-
TGTGCCAGCAGCTTAACCCAGAGGACCGGGGAGCTGTTTTTT
CASSLTQRTGELFF
>TRBV5-1|many|TRBJ2-3|-
TGCGCCAGCAGCTTGGCGGGGGTTGGAGATACGCAGTATTTT
CASSLAGVGDTQYF
>TRBV10-1|many|TRBJ1-2|TRBD1
TGCGCCAGCAGTGCCGGGACAGGGAACTATGGCTACACCTTC
CASSAGTGNYGYTF
>TRBV5-1|many|TRBJ2-2|-
TGCGCCAGCACCACGTCAGGGTTAAGGACCGGGGAGCTGTTTTTT
CASTTSGLRTGELFF
>TRBV5-1|many|TRBJ2-5|TRBD1
TGCGCCAGCAGCCGGGACAGGGGGGCTCAAGAGACCCAGTACTTC
CASSRDRGAQETQYF
>TRBV11-2|-|TRBJ2-3|-
TGTGCCAGCAGCCCCCATCTTTCCGATACGCAGTGTTTT
CASSPHLSDTQCF
>TRBV11-2|many|TRBJ2-1|TRBD1
TGTGCCAGCAGCTACGGACAGGTAAAGGGCGATGAGCAGTTCTTC
CASSYGQVKGDEQFF
>TRBV7-2|-|TRBJ2-5|-
TGTGCCAGCAGCTCCCCGTTTCGTTTGAGGAGGGGCGAGACCCAGTACTTC
CASSSPFRLRRGETQYF
>TRBV7-2|-|TRBJ2-5|-
TGTGCCAGCAGCTACACCCTTGAGACCCAGTACTTC
CASSYTLETQYF
>TRBV5-1|-|TRBJ1-1|-
TGCGCCAGCTCACTCCAGCGTTACACTGAAGCTTTCTTT
CASSLQRYTEAFF
>TRBV2|many|TRBJ2-3|-
TGTGCCAGCCCCGTCCAGGGGAGCACAGATACGCAGTATTTT
CASPVQGSTDTQYF
>TRBV27|many|TRBJ1-1|TRBD1
TGTGCCAGCAGTTTACTTCAGGGGGGGACTGAAGCTTTCTTT
CASSLLQGGTEAFF
>TRBV6-1|-|TRBJ1-5|-
TGTGCCAGCAGTGAAGGCAGGGTGAATCAGCCCCAGCATTTT
CASSEGRVNQPQHF
>TRBV5-1|-|TRBJ2-5|-
TGCGCCAGCAGCTTGCAAGGGACCCAGTACTTC
CASSLQGTQYF
>TRBV7-3|-|TRBJ1-2|TRBD1
TGTGCCAGCAGCCAGGACAGGGGACCTAACTATGGCTACACCTTC
CASSQDRGPNYGYTF
>TRBV20-1|many|TRBJ2-3|-
TGCAGTGCGCCTCAGGGAAGTTTCACAGATACGCAGTATTTT
CSAPQGSFTDTQYF
>TRBV6-2/TRBV6-3|-|TRBJ1-1|-
TGTGCCGGTAGTTACATGGGACCATCAGGGTACGCTGAAGCTTTCTTT
CAGSYMGPSGYAEAFF
>TRBV19|few|TRBJ2-2|-
TGTGCCAGTCAAACCAGGGCGAGAGGGAACACCGGGGAGCTGTTTTTT
CASQTRARGNTGELFF
>TRBV20-1|-|TRBJ2-3|TRBD2
TGCAGTGCTAGAGCCCGGGGAGCCCTAGCGGGGGGGCCAACAGATACGCAGTATTTT
CSARARGALAGGPTDTQYF
>TRBV11-2|many|TRBJ2-1|TRBD2
TGTGCCAGCAGCTTTACCCTAGCGGGGGAGCAGTTCTTC
CASSFTLAGEQFF
>TRBV2|many|TRBJ1-2|TRBD1
TGTGCCAGCAGACCGGGACAGGGCTACACTAACTATGGCTACACCTTC
CASRPGQGYTNYGYTF
>TRBV9|many|TRBJ2-1|TRBD2
TGTGCCAGCAGTACAGCGGGAGAGCAGTTCTTC
CASSTAGEQFF
>TRBV28|many|TRBJ2-3|-
TGTGCCAGCAGTTTAGGGCGGTACACAGATACGCAGTATTTT
CASSLGRYTDTQYF
>TRBV12-3/TRBV12-4|many|TRBJ2-7|-
TGTGCCAGCAGTTCAAACTCCTACTCCGAGCAGTACTTC
CASSSNSYSEQYF
>TRBV5-1|few|TRBJ2-3|-
TGCGCCAGCAGCTTGGTTGCAGTCACAGATACGCAGTATTTT
CASSLVAVTDTQYF
>TRBV12-3/TRBV12-4|many|TRBJ1-5|-
TGTGCCAGCAGTTTAGGGGGCGGTGGCAATCAGCCCCAGCATTTT
CASSLGGGGNQPQHF
>TRBV2|many|TRBJ1-5|-
TGTGCCAGCACCCGAGGAGGGTCTGATCAGCCCCAGCATTTT
CASTRGGSDQPQHF
>TRBV7-2|-|TRBJ2-3|TRBD2
TGTGCCAGCAGCTTAGCCTCGCGACAGACTAGCCATCGTTCAGATACGCAGTATTTT
CASSLASRQTSHRSDTQYF
>TRBV28|-|TRBJ2-5|-
TGTGCCAGCAGTTCCCCGAGACATAGCCCAAGGGACAAGCAAGGCCAGTACTTC
CASSSPRHSPRDKQGQYF
>TRBV12-3/TRBV12-4|many|TRBJ2-2|-
TGTGCCAGCAGTTTTAGGAGTCAAACGAACACCGGGGAGCTGTTTTTT
CASSFRSQTNTGELFF
>TRBV9|-|TRBJ2-5|TRBD1
TGTGCCAGCAGCGTCGGACAGGGCCAGACCCAGTACTTC
CASSVGQGQTQYF
>TRBV30|-|TRBJ2-7|-
TGTGCCTGGAGTGTAGGCGGTAGCTCCTACGAGCAGTACTTC
CAWSVGGSSYEQYF